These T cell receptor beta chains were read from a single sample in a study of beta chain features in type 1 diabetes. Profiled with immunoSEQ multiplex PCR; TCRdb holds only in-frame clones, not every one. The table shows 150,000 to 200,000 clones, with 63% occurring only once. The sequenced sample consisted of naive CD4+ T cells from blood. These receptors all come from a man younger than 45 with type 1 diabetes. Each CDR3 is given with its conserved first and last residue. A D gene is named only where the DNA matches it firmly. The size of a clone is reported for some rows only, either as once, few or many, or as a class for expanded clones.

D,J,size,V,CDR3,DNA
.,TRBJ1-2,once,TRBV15,CATSRDRASIDYGYTF,TGTGCCACCAGCAGAGATAGGGCATCCATTGATTATGGCTACACCTTC
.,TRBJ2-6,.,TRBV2,CASSAYVGSGANVLTF,TGTGCCAGCAGTGCTTATGTGGGCTCTGGGGCCAACGTCCTGACTTTC
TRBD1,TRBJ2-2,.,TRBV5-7,CASSLGTGEGTGELFF,TGTGCCAGCAGCTTGGGGACAGGGGAAGGCACCGGGGAGCTGTTTTTT
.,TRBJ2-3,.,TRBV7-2,CASSLTLASTDTQYF,TGTGCCAGCAGCTTGACACTGGCGAGCACAGATACGCAGTATTTT
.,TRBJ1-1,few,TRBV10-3,CAIRDRYNTEAFF,TGTGCCATCAGAGACAGGTATAACACTGAAGCTTTCTTT
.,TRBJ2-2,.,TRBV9,CASSVVGHPNTGELFF,TGTGCCAGCAGCGTAGTAGGTCACCCGAACACCGGGGAGCTGTTTTTT
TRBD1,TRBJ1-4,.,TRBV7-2,CASSSQGAYEKLFF,TGTGCCAGCAGCTCCCAGGGGGCGTATGAAAAACTGTTTTTT
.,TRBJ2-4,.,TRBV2,CASRDIERNIQYF,TGTGCCAGCAGGGATATAGAGCGGAACATTCAGTACTTC
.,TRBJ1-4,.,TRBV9,CASTRGELNEKLFF,TGTGCCAGCACACGCGGAGAGTTAAATGAAAAACTGTTTTTT
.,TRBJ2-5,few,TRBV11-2,CASSLEQETQYF,TGTGCCAGCAGCTTAGAGCAAGAGACCCAGTACTTC
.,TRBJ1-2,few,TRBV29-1,CSVREGYTF,TGCAGCGTTAGGGAGGGCTACACCTTC
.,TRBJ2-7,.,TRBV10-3,CAIGRRPEQYF,TGTGCCATCGGTCGAAGGCCGGAGCAGTACTTC
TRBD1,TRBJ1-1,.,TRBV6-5,CASSYGQDTEAFF,TGTGCCAGCAGCTACGGACAGGACACTGAAGCTTTCTTT
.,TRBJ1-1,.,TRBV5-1,CASSGSVMNTEAFF,TGCGCCAGCAGCGGGTCAGTCATGAACACTGAAGCTTTCTTT
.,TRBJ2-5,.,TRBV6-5,CASSLQGTWETQYF,TGTGCCAGCAGCCTGCAGGGCACGTGGGAGACCCAGTACTTC
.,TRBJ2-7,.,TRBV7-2,CASSFNSLYEQYF,TGTGCCAGCAGCTTTAACAGTCTATACGAGCAGTACTTC
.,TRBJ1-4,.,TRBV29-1,CSADLGTNEKLFF,TGCAGCGCCGACTTAGGAACTAATGAAAAACTGTTTTTT
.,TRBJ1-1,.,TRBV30,CAWSVGSPANTEAFF,TGTGCCTGGAGTGTTGGCTCCCCAGCCAACACTGAAGCTTTCTTT
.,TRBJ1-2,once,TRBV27,CASSPQEYYGYTF,TGTGCCAGCAGTCCTCAGGAATACTATGGCTACACCTTC
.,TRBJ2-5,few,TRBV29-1,CSVEESTEETQYF,TGCAGCGTTGAAGAGTCGACAGAAGAGACCCAGTACTTC
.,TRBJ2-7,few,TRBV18,CASSRSQDGEQYF,TGTGCCAGCTCACGTTCGCAGGACGGAGAGCAGTACTTC
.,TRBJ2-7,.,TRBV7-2,CASSKGRSEQYF,TGTGCCAGCAGCAAGGGACGGAGCGAGCAGTACTTC
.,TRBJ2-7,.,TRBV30,CAWSALGGVASYF,TGTGCCTGGAGTGCCCTAGGAGGGGTGGCGTCGTACTTC
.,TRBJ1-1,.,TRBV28,CASSLSDREAFF,TGTGCCAGCAGTTTATCCGACAGGGAAGCTTTCTTT
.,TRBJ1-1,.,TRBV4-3,CASSQRGNTEAFF,TGCGCCAGCAGCCAACGGGGGAACACTGAAGCTTTCTTT
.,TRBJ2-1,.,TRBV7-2,CASSSKVGNEQFF,TGTGCCAGCAGCTCTAAGGTAGGGAATGAGCAGTTCTTC
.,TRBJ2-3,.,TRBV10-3,CAIKGGTDTQYF,TGTGCCATCAAAGGGGGCACAGATACGCAGTATTTT